This T cell receptor beta chain was observed in a study of spatial heterogeneity in lung cancer. Study summary: Alpha-chain sequences were detected in numbers that were consistently lower than beta-chain sequences. In the raw reads, each unique TCR and UMI combination was present more than ten times on average. Study-wide results and caveats: Ubiquitous, expanded tumor-derived TCRs were more frequently observed in blood at resection than at follow-up.

The sample holds many counts of this clonotype. Its target is unknown. Time point here: sample taken at primary tumor resection. Whole RNA, which was extracted from tumor, nontumor lung tissue or frozen PBMC, was sequenced without any cell sorting. Every TCR cDNA molecule bore its own unique molecular identifier. Each CDR3 protein gets one entry after TCRdb re-called the 5' RACE reads with MiXCR. Here the sample spans roughly 25,000 distinct CDR3 sequences, about 4.7% being singletons. V dropped 7 bases and J dropped 2; count of bases not matched to a gene: 13. This CDR3 comprises 17 residues. Germline CDR1 and CDR2: MDHEN and SYDVKM.

This sequence originates from a male donor with early-stage non-small cell lung cancer. The sequencing here drew on PBMCs, taken at surgery. The V call is TRBV28, the J call TRBJ2-3; 9 nucleotides line up with TRBD2. The CDR3, as DNA: TGTGCCAGCACCCTAGCGGGAAAGAGACCCACCACAGATACGCAGTATTTT. This gives the protein CASTLAGKRPTTDTQYF. The full variable domain, with the rest looked up from reference TRBV28 and TRBJ2-3, is DVKVTQSSRYLVKRTGEKVFLECVQDMDHENMFWYRQDPGLGLRLIYFSYDVKMKEKGDIPEGYSVSREKKERFSLILESASTNQTSMYLCASTLAGKRPTTDTQYFGPGTRLTVL.